This T cell receptor beta chain is drawn from a study of identical twins. Whole-study findings and limits: Excess sharing between twins was weaker in beta out-of-frame sequences.

On this clonotype: As yet, its antigen is unknown.

This CDR3 is 16 amino acids long. CDR1 MNHEY and CDR2 SVGAGI come from the germline V gene. Trimming took 0 bases from V and 3 from J; bases not matched to a gene: 4. Unique molecular identifiers were present on the cDNA, and a universal primer site came from template switching. TCRdb called the 5' RACE reads again in MiXCR, with one record for every CDR3 protein. The sample carries roughly 700,000 distinct CDR3 sequences, less than 10% recorded once. These same data were also listed under a study on yellow fever vaccine responses in identical twins.

Source material: PBMCs. The chain has TRBV6-5 and TRBJ2-2; TRBD1 matches 7 bases. This TCR was sampled from a woman between 18 and 30 years old in good health. The CDR3 region is CASSYSSRGHTGELFF. CDR3 in DNA: TGTGCCAGCAGTTACTCGTCTAGGGGGCACACCGGGGAGCTGTTTTTT.